The source of this T cell receptor beta chain is a study of cytomegalovirus exposure and HLA in healthy donors (TCRdb year 2017). Regarding the complete study: An earlier analysis of several hundred of the donors reported more than 250 Gb of sequence data and around 120 million unique TCR beta sequences from 150 million to 200 million T cells. An early release covering approximately 600 HLA-typed donors comprised approximately 290 gigabases of sequencing data and approximately 85 million unique TCR sequences. Of the roughly 410 genotyped donors, approximately 80% were placed in the genetic ancestry cluster associated with self-reported Caucasian donors. The study aimed to test whether cataloging public T cell receptors could reveal signatures of past pathogen exposure. The T cell repertoires of about 700 subjects were profiled by immunosequencing and related to cytomegalovirus serostatus. Along with the approximately 670-subject first cohort, a separate validation cohort of some 130 different subjects was used. To predict cytomegalovirus infection status, the study brought together high-throughput TCR immunosequencing, statistical association of individual TCRs with disease status, and machine learning. In a later analysis, previously published TCR beta repertoires from about 670 donors were re-analyzed and high-resolution HLA genotyping was added so that TCR occurrence patterns could be studied. Rather than using new phenotypic data, the later analysis identified candidate immune exposures from TCR beta sequences and from how often those sequences occurred across donors. An earlier analysis of some 500 of the donors applied high-throughput TCR beta sequencing to assess whether each TCR beta V gene segment acted as functional or pseudogenic. Donor age, sex, ethnicity and CMV serostatus were compiled together with the repertoire data. In a later genetic analysis, genome-wide SNP genotypes for about 55% of the 666 donors were used, and that subset was treated as a discovery cohort. All discovery cohort repertoires had been generated on a single sequencing platform. HLA typing included class I and class II loci at four-digit resolution. Typing coverage differed by locus: A, B, C, DRB1 and DQB1 were typed in roughly 620-640 donors, DQA1 in 500 to 550, DPA1 in around 600, and DPB1 in 450 to 490. Four to six DR-DQ haplotypes were handled as single units for association and clustering, since linkage in the cohort was strong. Across about 370 genotyped donors of the cohort, an average of about 250,000 unique TCR beta nucleotide sequences per donor were sequenced, and roughly a sixth of those sequences were non-productive. The paper's findings and limits, for the study overall: An association between a missense DCLRE1C variant and V-gene and J-gene trimming of TCR beta chains was found in a later genetic analysis and replicated in an independent cohort. A cluster of highly shared sequence variants was judged likely to be a technical artifact of the sequencing pipeline. According to a later analysis, most CMV-associated TCR beta chains appeared to be HLA-restricted, and the HLA associations seemed to be driven largely by CMV exposure. The cohort was sequenced for TCR beta chains only, and without alpha or paired-chain data the features that could be detected were limited. A further reported finding was that TCR beta sequences accurately predicted the HLA-A and HLA-B alleles for most subjects in the first cohort. Most TCR sequences were observed very rarely across donors, whereas some public TCRs were present in many individuals. In the study, around 150 TCR beta chains were listed as associated with cytomegalovirus. Presence/absence analyses assumed roughly uniform sequencing depth across donors, an assumption that may not hold. An earlier analysis of around 500 of the donors showed that most TCR beta V segments appeared in productive rearrangements either about 87% or about 30% of the time, which broadly matched IMGT annotations. According to the authors, the approach could potentially be generalized to other disease states and immunological phenotypes. When HLA alleles, especially DR and DQ, strongly co-occurred, attributing TCR associations to individual alleles was difficult. Three of the identified cytomegalovirus-associated TCR beta chains were confirmed in vitro to be specific for cytomegalovirus antigens. A later analysis found that TCR association rates varied across HLA loci, with DRB1 alleles showing the most associated TCRs and HLA-C alleles the fewest. In a later analysis, HLA-associated TCR beta chains were found to be more clonally expanded and to have lower generation probabilities than equally common non-associated chains. Because HLA typing was unavailable for some donors at each locus, only the typed subset was used in association tests. The earlier analysis of some 560 of the donors excluded seventeen rarely observed V segments, including chromosome 9 orphons, because counts were too low. Linkage disequilibrium might explain the correlated functional status among segregating V segments, but an unknown experimental factor could not be ruled out. Specific HLA alleles were associated with 15,000 to 20,000 TCR beta sequences at a false discovery rate of 0.05 in a later analysis. For the cohort, immune exposure information was limited to CMV serostatus. According to a later analysis, parvovirus B19, influenza, CMV and Epstein-Barr virus appeared linked to several top co-occurrence clusters. Some IMGT-functional V segments, including TRBV6-2 and TRBV6-3, could not be told apart with the 87-base-pair reads, so those segments were excluded. The classifier was reported to diagnose cytomegalovirus status with high specificity and sensitivity in both the original cohort and the validation cohort. According to a later genetic analysis, donors in an Asian-associated ancestry cluster had fewer N-insertions in productive TCRs than the approximately 630-donor mean.

The cohort was made up of 500 to 850 healthy bone marrow donors. At the time of sampling, every cohort member was nominally healthy, though immune exposures that went unrecorded were likely present. The donor was CMV seropositive and belonged to the group of some 290 seropositive cohort members. Each donor provided a peripheral blood sample, and peripheral blood mononuclear cells were used for TCR beta sequencing. The Qiagen DNeasy Blood Extraction Kit was used to extract genomic DNA from the blood cell samples. Ends trimmed: V by 3 bases, J by 7 bases; bases unmatched to a gene: 10. According to the germline V gene (reference sequence), CDR1 reads GTSNPN and CDR2 reads SVGIG. The cysteine opens and the phenylalanine closes a CDR3 of 14 amino acids. The CDR3 DNA has 42 bases and is translated from base 1. The method was the immunoSEQ multiplex PCR assay. The multiplex PCR relied on a mix of 60 forward primers for TCR Vbeta segments and 13 reverse primers for TCR Jbeta segments. Amplification of the CDR3 region of rearranged TCR beta genes was performed with a multiplex PCR assay on genomic DNA. Amplified TCR beta libraries were sequenced as 87-base-pair reads on the Illumina HiSeq System. For the original study's pipeline: A later analysis tallied 75 million to 95 million unique TCR beta chains across the 700 or so repertoires, and about 10 million of those chains were shared by two or more donors. Raw reads were error-corrected and collapsed into unique sequences with a nearest-neighbor algorithm that merged closely related sequences to remove PCR and sequencing errors. V, D and J gene segments were assigned by aligning CDR3 sequences to IMGT reference sequences. For a sequence to be retained, a match of at least six nucleotides was required to both a V gene segment and a J gene segment. Rearrangements were called productive when the CDR3 lacked stop codons and stayed in frame with V and J; all others were non-productive. CDR3 was defined by IMGT convention, running from the second conserved V-encoded cysteine to the conserved J-encoded phenylalanine. The earlier analysis of fewer than 700 of the donors excluded sequences that lacked an unambiguous match to a single V gene segment. An earlier analysis of 587 of the donors classified V segments as functional when productive rearrangements were above 56.7% and as segregating when the standard deviation between donors was above 5%. A statistical classification framework was built for diagnosing cytomegalovirus status from the catalog of TCR beta chain sequences. A later analysis assigned V and J genes by comparing TCR nucleotide sequences with IMGT/GENE-DB human TR gene sequences. The TCRdist pipeline was used in a later analysis to assign CDR3 sequences and most-parsimonious VDJ recombination scenarios. In a later analysis, every TCR beta chain was defined by the combination of its CDR3 amino acid sequence and its V-gene family, and reads without a unique V-gene family were dropped. A later analysis removed several hundred highly shared, low-generation-probability nucleotide sequences to deal with suspected cross-contamination and a sequencing artifact. For each public chain, a later analysis derived a clonal expansion index from normalized ranks of inferred template counts within each repertoire. In a later analysis, generation probabilities were computed using a VDJ recombination model fitted to out-of-frame rearrangements, and the results were checked against IGoR. A later analysis scored TCR-TCR, TCR-HLA and TCR-CMV co-occurrence with hypergeometric tests, applying a repertoire-size bias correction to TCR pairs. In a later analysis, false discovery rates were estimated by permuting HLA or CMV assignments 20 times. A later analysis grouped co-occurring TCRs with DBSCAN, adding TCRdist sequence similarity when clustering within HLA-allele-positive subsets. For co-occurrence clustering, repertoires with fewer than 30,000 or more than 120,000 public chains were excluded, along with about five repertoires with anomalous nucleotide sharing. Not all clones reach the TCRdb copy of this immuneACCESS table, which keeps in-frame sequences only. Checked studies attribute under half of the gap to unresolved V genes and leave the rest unexplained. D and trimming were read from the DNA, whereas the V and J calls and clone size are those reported in that table. The sample table shows 200,000 to 250,000 clones, and around 80% are seen once. Less than 3.5% of the sample is in the top ten clones.

Worth noting for this clone: It has no known antigen specificity. No base quality values were provided; no much bigger clone lies one nucleotide off.

Sequencing was performed on PBMCs. This sequence was found in a woman aged 60-75 years in good health and CMV-seropositive. The chain joins TRBV30 to TRBJ1-2; TRBD1 lines up with 8 middle nucleotides. The CDR3 sequence is CAWSVNRGSGGYTF. Here is the DNA: TGTGCCTGGAGCGTAAACAGGGGGTCAGGTGGCTACACCTTC.